Described below is a single T cell receptor beta chain sequence and its context. Its antigen is not identified. The sample is drawn from a study of Siglec-9 on CD8 T cells in melanoma. Sequencing was performed with immunoSEQ multiplex PCR; in TCRdb, only in-frame clones are kept and a portion is missing. Of almost 30,000 clones listed, 80% are singletons. V lost 1 base and J 2 bases, leaving 9 bases between the germline ends. The length of the CDR3 is 14 residues. Germline values: CDR1 LNHDA, CDR2 SQIVND (reference sequence). Study results and limitations: Siglec-9 reportedly marks and regulates an effector memory CD8+ T-cell subset apparently accumulating in melanoma tumors.

V gene TRBV19 combines with J gene TRBJ2-7; TRBD1 might be the D (5 bases). Sample: Siglec-9- CD8+ T cells sorted from blood. The sequence derives from a human donor in good health. The CDR3 reads CASSIGGHPYEQYF. Written as DNA, the CDR3 is TGTGCCAGTAGTATAGGGGGCCATCCCTACGAGCAGTACTTC.